Each of the 18 T cell receptor beta chains below was sequenced from the same sample in a study of control samples from healthy donors and cancer patients. This table comes from immunoSEQ multiplex PCR, and its TCRdb copy is limited to in-frame clones, with some not included. The sample has about 170,000 clones; about 90% are singletons. Sequencing was carried out using blood. Receptors were obtained from a young man in good health.

This chain joins TRBV13 and TRBJ1-4, with a weak D call TRBD1 (5 bases). With 5 bases removed from V and 4 bases from J, the gap between germline ends came to 11 bases. CDR1 and CDR2 from the germline V gene are PRHDT and FYEKMQ (reference sequence). The CDR3 contains 14 residues. The CDR3 spells CASSPGGGNEKLFF. CDR3 nucleotides: TGTGCCAGCAGCCCCGGGGGGGGTAATGAAAAACTGTTTTTT.

The rearrangement uses TRBV3-1 (or the pseudogene TRBV3-2) and TRBJ2-1; TRBD1 matches 9 bases. CDR1 is LGHDT, CDR2 YNNKEL, per germline (reference sequence). V lost 4 bases and J lost 6; bases outside the gene matches: 7. The CDR3 contains 15 residues. CDR3 in amino acids: CASSPSGTGSNEQFF. CDR3 coding DNA: TGTGCCAGCAGCCCCTCCGGGACAGGGTCCAATGAGCAGTTCTTC.

The genes are TRBV6-5 and TRBJ2-2, with 11 bases lining up with TRBD2. The CDR3 covers 16 residues. Unmatched junction bases numbered 6, after V lost 4 bases and J lost 5 bases. Germline CDR1 MNHEY, CDR2 SVGAGI. Here the CDR3 DNA reads TGTGCCAGCAGTTCCCTTAGCGGGGGGGCGACCGGGGAGCTGTTTTTT. Its protein product is CASSSLSGGATGELFF.

The CDR3 is CASSQGTGFGNTIYF. The CDR3, as DNA: TGTGCCAGCAGCCAAGGAACAGGGTTCGGAAACACCATATATTTT. The chain combines TRBV14 with TRBJ1-3; TRBD1 is a possible D gene (6 bases). Trimming removed 1 base from V and 4 bases from J, with 11 bases in between. The CDR3 consists of 15 residues. Germline V gene lookup returns CDR1 SGHDN and CDR2 FVKESK.

The rearrangement joins TRBV5-4 to TRBJ2-2, with D uncertain. The CDR3 is made up of 14 amino acids. CDR1 and CDR2 from the germline V gene are SGHNT and YYREEE (reference sequence). Trimming took off 4 bases at V and 2 bases at J, with 9 bases between the two ends. The CDR3 DNA is TGTGCCAGCAGCCTAGGTCGTAACACCGGGGAGCTGTTTTTT. Protein sequence: CASSLGRNTGELFF.

This rearrangement joins TRBV6-2 or TRBV6-3 to TRBJ2-3; unclear D gene. V lost 0 bases and J 3 bases, leaving 7 bases between the germline ends. The CDR3 sequence is 14 residues long. From germline, CDR1 is MNHEY and CDR2 SVGEGT. The CDR3 spells CASSYSRRTDTQYF. DNA of the CDR3: TGTGCCAGCAGTTACTCCAGGAGAACAGATACGCAGTATTTT.

The chain employs TRBV6-6 and TRBJ1-1; no firm D call. This CDR3 is 15 amino acids long. The germline V gene encodes CDR1 MNHNY and CDR2 SVGAGI (reference sequence). V was cut by 5 bases and J by 1 base, with 14 bases left in between. Written as DNA, the CDR3 is TGTGCCAGCAGTCCCCGAGGGAGGGCGAACACTGAAGCTTTCTTT. Amino acid sequence: CASSPRGRANTEAFF.

This chain uses TRBV4-2 with TRBJ1-1, with TRBD1 as a possible D gene (5 bases). CDR3 length: 13 residues. Trimming took 2 bases from V and 8 from J, leaving 12 bases between them. Germline V gene lookup returns CDR1 LGHNA and CDR2 YNFKEQ. CDR3 in amino acids: CASSQLAGREAFF. The CDR3 nucleotides are TGTGCCAGCAGCCAACTGGCAGGGAGGGAAGCTTTCTTT.

The gene calls are TRBV7-9 and TRBJ2-2; D uncertain. Trimming left V 2 bases short and J 5 bases short, with 21 bases between. Germline CDR1 and CDR2: SEHNR and FQNEAQ (reference sequence). This CDR3 has 18 residues. In DNA, the CDR3 is TGTGCCAGCAGCTTATTGGTGCTCGGGCAAGGAGTTACCGGGGAGCTGTTTTTT. Protein sequence: CASSLLVLGQGVTGELFF.

V gene TRBV15 combines with J gene TRBJ2-1; D might be TRBD1 (6 bases). Trimming left V 2 bases short and J 4 bases short, with 9 bases between. From germline, CDR1 is LNHNV and CDR2 YYDKDF (reference sequence). The CDR3 sequence is 14 residues long. CDR3 amino acids: CATSRLDRYNEQFF. In DNA form, the CDR3 reads TGTGCCACCAGCAGACTGGACAGATACAATGAGCAGTTCTTC. Variable domain in full (rest from reference TRBV15 and TRBJ2-1): DAMVIQNPRYQVTQFGKPVTLSCSQTLNHNVMYWYQQKSSQAPKLLFHYYDKDFNNEADTPDNFQSRRPNTSFCFLDIRSPGLGDTAMYLCATSRLDRYNEQFFGPGTRLTVL.

The chain joins TRBV2 to TRBJ2-5; 11 positions agree with TRBD2. CDR3 length: 18 amino acids. CDR1 and CDR2 (germline): SNHLY, FYNNEI. J was trimmed by 2 bases and V by 7 bases; bases with no gene match: 15. The CDR3 nucleotides are TGTGCCAGCATGAAATTACCAGGACTAGCGGGTGATCAAGAGACCCAGTACTTC. Its translation: CASMKLPGLAGDQETQYF.

The chain carries TRBV27 and TRBJ1-1; D call uncertain. The CDR3 has 13 amino acids. V gave up 3 bases and J gave up 0 bases, with 5 bases separating them. Germline CDR1 MNHEY, CDR2 SMNVEV (reference sequence). The CDR3 DNA reads TGTGCCAGCAGTTTGAGCCTGAACACTGAAGCTTTCTTT. Its protein is CASSLSLNTEAFF.

This clone was seen a single time. The same CDR3 arises from other DNA sequences in this sample as well. This chain links TRBV6-5 with TRBJ2-7, with no clear D. The CDR3 contains 15 residues. The germline V gene encodes CDR1 MNHEY and CDR2 SVGAGI. The V and J ends lost 6 bases and 3 bases respectively, with 18 bases between them. The CDR3 spells CASSSNLGRIYEQYF. The CDR3, as DNA: TGTGCCAGCAGCTCCAACCTTGGGCGGATCTACGAGCAGTACTTC.

The chain is built from TRBV18 and TRBJ1-2; 12 bases line up with TRBD1. Trimming took 3 bases from V and 4 from J; bases not matched to a gene: 12. Germline CDR1 and CDR2: KGHSH and LQKENI. This CDR3 is built from 18 residues. The CDR3 nucleotides are TGTGCCAGCTCACCTTACACCGGGACAGGGGGCGCCAGCTATGGCTACACCTTC. It translates to CASSPYTGTGGASYGYTF.

The chain employs TRBV19 and TRBJ1-5, with 9 bases identical to TRBD1. The V segment lost 10 bases and the J segment 6 bases; nucleotides outside the gene matches: 19. CDR1 is LNHDA, CDR2 SQIVND, per germline (reference sequence). The CDR3 contains 17 residues. In DNA, the CDR3 is TGTGCCACCGCGGCCGGGACAGGGAGGCTAGGTGGTCAGCCCCAGCATTTT. Its protein product is CATAAGTGRLGGQPQHF.

The rearrangement uses TRBV2 and TRBJ1-5; a possible D gene is TRBD1 (5 bases). The CDR3 is made up of 15 amino acids. Germline-derived CDR1 and CDR2 are SNHLY and FYNNEI. V lost 5 bases, J lost 1 base, and 12 bases lay in between. DNA for the CDR3: TGTGCCAGCAGTAACGACAGATTAAGCAATCAGCCCCAGCATTTT. Protein product: CASSNDRLSNQPQHF. The whole variable domain, filled in from reference TRBV2 and TRBJ1-5, reads EPEVTQTPSHQVTQMGQEVILRCVPISNHLYFYWYRQILGQKVEFLVSFYNNEISEKSEIFDDQFSVERPDGSNFTLKIRSTKLEDSAMYFCASSNDRLSNQPQHFGDGTRLSIL.

The chain recombines TRBV14 with TRBJ1-3; D not certain. Looked up from germline, CDR1 is SGHDN and CDR2 is FVKESK. V was pared by 3 bases and J by 0 bases, with 9 bases between. The CDR3 spans 15 residues. CDR3 nucleotide sequence: TGTGCCAGCAGCCAGTATTTTCCCTCTGGAAACACCATATATTTT. Amino acid sequence: CASSQYFPSGNTIYF.

V and J are TRBV27 and TRBJ1-2; D is undetermined. Germline V gene data show CDR1 as MNHEY and CDR2 as SMNVEV (reference sequence). The CDR3 is made up of 14 amino acids. Trimming removed 2 bases at V and 3 bases at J, with 10 bases between. CDR3 residues: CASSLGGSHYGYTF. The DNA of the CDR3 is TGTGCCAGCAGTTTAGGCGGCAGTCACTATGGCTACACCTTC.